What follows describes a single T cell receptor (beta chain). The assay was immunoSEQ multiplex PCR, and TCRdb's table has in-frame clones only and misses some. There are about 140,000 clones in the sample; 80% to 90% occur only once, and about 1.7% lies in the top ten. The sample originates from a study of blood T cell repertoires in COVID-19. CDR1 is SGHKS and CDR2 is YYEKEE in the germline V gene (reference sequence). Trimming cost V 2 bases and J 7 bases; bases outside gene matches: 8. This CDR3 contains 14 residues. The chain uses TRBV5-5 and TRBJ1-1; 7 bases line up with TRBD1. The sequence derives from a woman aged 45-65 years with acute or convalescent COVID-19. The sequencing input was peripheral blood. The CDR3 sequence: CASSFEKGAVEAFF. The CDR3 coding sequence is TGTGCCAGCAGCTTCGAAAAGGGGGCCGTTGAAGCTTTCTTT.